This T cell receptor (beta chain) was sequenced in a study of early T cells in non-severe SARS-CoV-2 infection. This clonotype was seen many times. Germline V gene sequence: CDR1 MRHNA, CDR2 SNTAGT. The CDR3 extends over 11 amino acids. The ends were cut back, 7 bases at V and 6 bases at J, with 9 bases in the middle. TCRdb passed the 5' RACE reads through MiXCR, listing each CDR3 protein once. The table records 55,000 to 70,000 distinct CDR3 sequences, roughly 4.9% of them present only once. The sample here was whole blood, taken at baseline. This TCR came from an adult who was a healthcare worker with PCR-confirmed SARS-CoV-2 infection or an uninfected control (not recorded which). The donor label of this sample is uncertain. This chain links TRBV6-4 with TRBJ1-2; no clear D. CDR3 residues: CASKLGHGYTF. In nucleotides, the CDR3 is TGTGCCAGCAAACTGGGCCATGGCTACACCTTC.